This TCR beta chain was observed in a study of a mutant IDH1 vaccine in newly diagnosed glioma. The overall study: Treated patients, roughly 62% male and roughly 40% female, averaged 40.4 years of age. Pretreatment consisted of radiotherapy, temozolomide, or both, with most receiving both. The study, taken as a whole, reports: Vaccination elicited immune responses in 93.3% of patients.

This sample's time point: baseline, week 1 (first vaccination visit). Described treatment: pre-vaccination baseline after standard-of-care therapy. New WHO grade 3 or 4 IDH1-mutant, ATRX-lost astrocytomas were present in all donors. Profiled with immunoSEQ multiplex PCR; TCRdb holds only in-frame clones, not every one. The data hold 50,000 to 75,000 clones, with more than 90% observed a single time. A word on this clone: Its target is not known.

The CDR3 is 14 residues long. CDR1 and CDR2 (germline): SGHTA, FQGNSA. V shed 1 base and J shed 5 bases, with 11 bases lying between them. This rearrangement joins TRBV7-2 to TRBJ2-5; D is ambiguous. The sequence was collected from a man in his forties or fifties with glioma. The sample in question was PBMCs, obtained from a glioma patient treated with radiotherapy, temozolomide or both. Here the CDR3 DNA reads TGTGCCAGCAGCTTAGGCCTCTATACGGAGACCCAGTACTTC. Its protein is CASSLGLYTETQYF.